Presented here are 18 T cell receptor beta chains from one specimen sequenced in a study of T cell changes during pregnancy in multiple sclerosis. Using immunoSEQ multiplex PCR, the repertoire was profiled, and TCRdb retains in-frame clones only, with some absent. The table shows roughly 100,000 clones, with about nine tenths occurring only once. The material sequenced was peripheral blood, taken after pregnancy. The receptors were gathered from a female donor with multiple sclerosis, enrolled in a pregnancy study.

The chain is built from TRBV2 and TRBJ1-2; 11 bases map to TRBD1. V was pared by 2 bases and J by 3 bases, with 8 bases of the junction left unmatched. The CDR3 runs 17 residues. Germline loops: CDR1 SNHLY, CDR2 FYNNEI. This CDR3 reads CASSELSDRGQDYGYTF. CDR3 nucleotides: TGTGCCAGCAGTGAATTATCGGACAGGGGGCAGGACTATGGCTACACCTTC.

The CDR3 nucleotides are TGCAGCGTACTACCAGGACTAGACACCTACGAGCAGTACTTC. Translating it yields CSVLPGLDTYEQYF. The chain has TRBV29-1 and TRBJ2-7, with TRBD2 matching over 7 bases. Germline CDR1 SQVTM, CDR2 ANQGSEA. Germline trimming cut 6 bases from V and 2 bases from J; bases unmatched to any gene: 10. The CDR3 contains 14 residues.

The CDR3 sequence is CASSLIGTGLNNEQFF. Here the CDR3 DNA reads TGTGCCAGCAGCCTAATAGGGACAGGGCTCAACAATGAGCAGTTCTTC. The chain uses TRBV7-3 and TRBJ2-1, with TRBD1 identical over 9 bases. CDR3 length: 16 residues. V lost 5 bases, J lost 5 bases, and 10 bases stayed unmatched. CDR1 and CDR2 (germline): SGHTA, FQGTGA.

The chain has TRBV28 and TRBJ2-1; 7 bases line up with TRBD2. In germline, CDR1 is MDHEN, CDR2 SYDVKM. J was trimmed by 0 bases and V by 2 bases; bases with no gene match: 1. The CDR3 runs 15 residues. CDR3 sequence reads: CASSLRGVSYNEQFF. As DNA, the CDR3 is TGTGCCAGCAGTTTACGGGGGGTCTCCTACAATGAGCAGTTCTTC.

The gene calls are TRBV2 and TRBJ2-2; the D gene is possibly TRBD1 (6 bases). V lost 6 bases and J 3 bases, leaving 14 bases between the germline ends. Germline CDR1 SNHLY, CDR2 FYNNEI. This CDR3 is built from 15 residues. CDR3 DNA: TGTGCCAGCAGACCCTCGCAGGGGTACACCGGGGAGCTGTTTTTT. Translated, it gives CASRPSQGYTGELFF.

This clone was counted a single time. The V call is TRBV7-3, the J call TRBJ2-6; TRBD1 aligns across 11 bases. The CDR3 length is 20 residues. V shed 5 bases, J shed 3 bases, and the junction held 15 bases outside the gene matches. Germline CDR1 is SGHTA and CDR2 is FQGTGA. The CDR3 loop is CASSPGWGQGDLGGANVLTF. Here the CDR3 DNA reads TGTGCCAGCAGCCCGGGTTGGGGACAGGGGGATTTAGGTGGGGCCAACGTCCTGACTTTC. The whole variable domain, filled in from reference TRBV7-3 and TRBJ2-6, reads GAGVSQTPSNKVTEKGKYVELRCDPISGHTALYWYRQSLGQGPEFLIYFQGTGAADDSGLPNDRFFAVRPEGSVSTLKIQRTERGDSAVYLCASSPGWGQGDLGGANVLTFGAGSRLTVL.

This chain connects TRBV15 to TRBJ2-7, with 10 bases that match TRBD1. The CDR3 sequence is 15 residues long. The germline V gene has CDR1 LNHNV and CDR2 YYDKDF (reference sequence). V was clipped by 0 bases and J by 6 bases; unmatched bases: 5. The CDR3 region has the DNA TGTGCCACCAGCAGAGATAAAGGACAGGGGGGCGAGCAGTACTTC. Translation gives CATSRDKGQGGEQYF.

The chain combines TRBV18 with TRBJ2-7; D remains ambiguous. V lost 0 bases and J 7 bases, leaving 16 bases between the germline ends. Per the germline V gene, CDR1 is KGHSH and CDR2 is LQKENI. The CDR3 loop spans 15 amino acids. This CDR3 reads CASSPPVGRQVEQYF. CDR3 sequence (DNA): TGTGCCAGCTCACCACCGGTCGGTCGTCAGGTTGAGCAGTACTTC.

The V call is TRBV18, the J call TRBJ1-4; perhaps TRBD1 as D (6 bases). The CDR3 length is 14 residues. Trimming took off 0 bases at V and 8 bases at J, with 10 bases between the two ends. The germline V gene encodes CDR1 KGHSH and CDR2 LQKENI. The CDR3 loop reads CASSPPGGGEKLFF. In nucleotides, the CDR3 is TGTGCCAGCTCACCACCTGGGGGCGGAGAAAAACTGTTTTTT.

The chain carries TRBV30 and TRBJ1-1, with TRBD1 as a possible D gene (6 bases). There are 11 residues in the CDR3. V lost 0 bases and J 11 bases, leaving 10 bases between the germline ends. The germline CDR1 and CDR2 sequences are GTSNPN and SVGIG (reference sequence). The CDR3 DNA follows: TGTGCCTGGAGTGTATACAGGGAGGCTTTCTTT. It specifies CAWSVYREAFF. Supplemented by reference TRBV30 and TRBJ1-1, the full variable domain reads SQTIHQWPATLVQPVGSPLSLECTVEGTSNPNLYWYRQAAGRGLQLLFYSVGIGQISSEVPQNLSASRPQDRQFILSSKKLLLSDSGFYLCAWSVYREAFFGQGTRLTVV.

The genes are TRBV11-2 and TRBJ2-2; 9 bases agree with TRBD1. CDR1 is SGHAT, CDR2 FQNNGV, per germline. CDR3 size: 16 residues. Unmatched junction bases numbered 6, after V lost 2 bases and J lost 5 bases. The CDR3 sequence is CASSLLRQGVTGELFF. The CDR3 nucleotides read TGTGCCAGCAGCTTACTGAGACAGGGGGTAACCGGGGAGCTGTTTTTT.

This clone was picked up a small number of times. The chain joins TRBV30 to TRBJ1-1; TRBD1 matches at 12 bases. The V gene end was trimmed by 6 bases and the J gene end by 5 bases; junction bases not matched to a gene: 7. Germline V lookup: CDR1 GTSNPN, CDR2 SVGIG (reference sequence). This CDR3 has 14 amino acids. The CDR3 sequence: CACRDRGPRTEAFF. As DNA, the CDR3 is TGTGCCTGCCGGGACAGGGGGCCGAGGACTGAAGCTTTCTTT.

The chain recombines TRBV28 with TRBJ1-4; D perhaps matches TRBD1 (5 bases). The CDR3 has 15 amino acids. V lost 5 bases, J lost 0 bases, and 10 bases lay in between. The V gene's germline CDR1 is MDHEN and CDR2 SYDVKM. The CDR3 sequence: CASSLQASTNEKLFF. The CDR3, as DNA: TGTGCCAGCAGTCTACAGGCTTCAACTAATGAAAAACTGTTTTTT.

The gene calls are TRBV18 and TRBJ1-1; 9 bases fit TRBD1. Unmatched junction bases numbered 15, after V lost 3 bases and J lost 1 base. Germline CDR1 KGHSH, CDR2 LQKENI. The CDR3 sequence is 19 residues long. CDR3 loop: CASSPTYPGQGGRNTEAFF. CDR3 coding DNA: TGTGCCAGCTCACCCACCTACCCGGGACAGGGTGGAAGGAACACTGAAGCTTTCTTT.

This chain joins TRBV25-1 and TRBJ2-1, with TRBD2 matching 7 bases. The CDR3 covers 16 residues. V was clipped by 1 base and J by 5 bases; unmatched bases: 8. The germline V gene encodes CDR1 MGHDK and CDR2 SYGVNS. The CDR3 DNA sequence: TGTGCCAGCAGTGAATGGGGCCGGGACTACGACAATGAGCAGTTCTTC. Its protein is CASSEWGRDYDNEQFF.

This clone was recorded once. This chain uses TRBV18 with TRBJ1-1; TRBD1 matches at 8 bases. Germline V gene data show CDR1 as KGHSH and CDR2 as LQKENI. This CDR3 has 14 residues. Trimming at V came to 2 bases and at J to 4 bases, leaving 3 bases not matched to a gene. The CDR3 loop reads CASSPLGQATEAFF. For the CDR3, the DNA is TGTGCCAGCTCACCATTGGGACAGGCCACTGAAGCTTTCTTT.

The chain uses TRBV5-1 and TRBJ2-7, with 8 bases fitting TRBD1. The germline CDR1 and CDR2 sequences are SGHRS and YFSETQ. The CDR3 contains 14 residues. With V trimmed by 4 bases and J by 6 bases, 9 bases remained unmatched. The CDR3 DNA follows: TGCGCCAGCAGCCCCGGGACAGGTTCCCGCGAGCAGTACTTC. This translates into CASSPGTGSREQYF.

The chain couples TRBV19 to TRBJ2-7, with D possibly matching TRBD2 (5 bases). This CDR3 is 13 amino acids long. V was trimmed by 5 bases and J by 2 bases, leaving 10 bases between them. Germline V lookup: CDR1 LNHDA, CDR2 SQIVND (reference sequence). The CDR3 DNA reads TGTGCCAGTAGTTCGAGCGGTCCCTACGAGCAGTACTTC. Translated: CASSSSGPYEQYF.